The 28 T cell receptor beta chains reported below all come from one sample, sequenced in a study of T cell repertoires in cytomegalovirus infection. Using its own MiXCR run on the reads, TCRdb lists one record per CDR3 protein. The top ten clones hold around 6.9% of a sample with 210,000 or so distinct CDR3 sequences, around 6.4% of them seen once. The sample was PBMCs. The receptors derive from a human donor in good health (CMV status not recorded). Some clones in this sample may be carry-over from other donors' samples.

This chain uses TRBV30 with TRBJ1-3, with TRBD1 identical over 8 bases. The CDR3 runs 12 residues. Germline CDR1 reads GTSNPN; CDR2 reads SVGIG (reference sequence). The CDR3 reads CVRGQGGNTIYF. The DNA for the CDR3 is TGTGTCCGAGGACAGGGCGGAAACACCATATATTTT.

This clonotype showed up many times. The V call is TRBV24-1, the J call TRBJ2-5; 15 bases are a match to TRBD2. This CDR3 region has 17 residues. V was clipped by 2 bases and J by 2 bases; unmatched bases: 2. The germline V gene encodes CDR1 KGHDR and CDR2 SFDVKD. The chain's CDR3 is CATSDSGTSGGQETQYF. The CDR3 DNA sequence: TGTGCCACCAGTGATTCCGGGACTAGCGGGGGGCAAGAGACCCAGTACTTC.

In its sample, this clonotype was seen many times. This chain uses TRBV5-1 with TRBJ2-7, with TRBD2 matching 10 bases. This CDR3 has 15 residues. V was clipped by 2 bases and J by 3 bases; unmatched bases: 5. Germline values: CDR1 SGHRS, CDR2 YFSETQ. The DNA of the CDR3 is TGCGCCAGCAGCTTAGTGGGGACTAGCGTCTACGAGCAGTACTTC. It is translated as CASSLVGTSVYEQYF.

The sample holds a few counts of this clonotype. J is TRBJ1-6 and V is TRBV27; 8 bases fit TRBD1. Trimming at V came to 3 bases and at J to 9 bases, leaving 13 bases not matched to a gene. The CDR3 is 17 residues long. Germline loops: CDR1 MNHEY, CDR2 SMNVEV (reference sequence). Here the CDR3 reads CASSFSPRQGYGSPLHF. CDR3 DNA: TGTGCCAGCAGTTTTTCCCCCCGACAGGGGTACGGTTCACCCCTCCACTTT.

On this clonotype itself: A much larger clone lies a single base off, so this may be a read error. The rearrangement links TRBV20-1 to TRBJ2-3, with 7 bases fitting TRBD2. The CDR3 runs 15 residues. CDR1 is DFQATT, CDR2 SNEGSKA, per germline (reference sequence). The J segment lost 3 bases and the V segment lost 6 bases, leaving 12 bases of the junction unmatched. CDR3 DNA: TGCAGTGCGCGGGAGAGAGCGGGGAAAACAGATACGCAGTATTTT. Translating gives CSARERAGKTDTQYF.

J is TRBJ1-1 and V is TRBV29-1; 7 bases fit TRBD1. Losses at the gene ends were 6 bases for V and 8 bases for J; bases not matched to a gene: 12. This CDR3 region has 13 residues. CDR1 is SQVTM, CDR2 ANQGSEA, per germline. This CDR3 reads CSVVLTGQAEAFF. CDR3 bases: TGCAGCGTCGTCCTGACAGGGCAGGCCGAAGCTTTCTTT.

This clonotype was observed at least ten times. The CDR3 here is CSATDRESNQPQHF. The CDR3 DNA reads as TGCAGTGCTACGGACAGGGAAAGCAATCAGCCCCAGCATTTT. The rearrangement links TRBV20-1 to TRBJ1-5, with TRBD1 matching 8 bases. Germline CDR1 is DFQATT and CDR2 is SNEGSKA (reference sequence). The ends lost 4 bases at V and 1 base at J; junction bases unmatched: 3. This CDR3 contains 14 residues.

This clonotype was observed at least ten times. This sequence joins TRBV7-8 and TRBJ2-6, with a possible D match to TRBD2 (6 bases). V was trimmed by 5 bases and J by 0 bases, leaving 8 bases between them. Germline V gene lookup returns CDR1 SGHVS and CDR2 FQNEAQ. The CDR3 has 15 amino acids. CDR3 coding DNA: TGTGCCAGCAGCCCCGGGGGCTCTGGGGCCAACGTCCTGACTTTC. This codes for CASSPGGSGANVLTF.

This clonotype came up a few times. The genes are TRBV28 and TRBJ1-4; 10 positions match TRBD1. Germline-derived CDR1 and CDR2 are MDHEN and SYDVKM. V lost 5 bases and J lost 7; bases outside the gene matches: 4. The CDR3 covers 14 residues. The CDR3 spells CASSRDRGREKLFF. For the CDR3, the DNA is TGTGCCAGCAGTCGGGACAGGGGTCGTGAAAAACTGTTTTTT.

Ten or more counts support this clonotype. J is TRBJ1-1 and V is TRBV10-3; D is perhaps TRBD1 (6 bases). The V gene lost 4 bases and the J gene lost 8 bases, with 8 bases spanning the gap. Germline loops: CDR1 ENHRY, CDR2 SYGVKD. The CDR3 is 11 residues long. The CDR3 spells CAISAGTEAFF. DNA for the CDR3: TGTGCCATCAGTGCCGGGACAGAAGCTTTCTTT.

J is TRBJ1-1 and V is TRBV6-5; 7 bases align to TRBD1. CDR3 size: 15 residues. Germline-derived CDR1 and CDR2 are MNHEY and SVGAGI. Trimming at V came to 2 bases and at J to 0 bases, leaving 3 bases not matched to a gene. CDR3 DNA: TGTGCCAGCAGTTACGACAGGGACGTGAACACTGAAGCTTTCTTT. Translated, it gives CASSYDRDVNTEAFF.

This clonotype was detected ten times or more. The rearrangement links TRBV7-2 to TRBJ1-2, with D possibly TRBD1 on 6 matching bases. Germline CDR1 reads SGHTA; CDR2 reads FQGNSA. This CDR3 has 12 amino acids. The V end was cut by 6 bases, the J end by 8 bases, with 13 bases between. The chain's CDR3 is CASSLQGIGYTF. CDR3 nucleotides: TGTGCCAGCAGTCTGCAGGGGATCGGCTACACCTTC.

This clonotype has at least ten counts. V usage is TRBV15 and J usage is TRBJ2-3, with D unclear. V gave up 8 bases and J gave up 0 bases, with 9 bases separating them. There are 13 residues in the CDR3. CDR1 and CDR2 (germline): LNHNV, YYDKDF (reference sequence). The CDR3 DNA reads TGTGCCACCGGTTCCCCTAGCACAGATACGCAGTATTTT. Protein product: CATGSPSTDTQYF.

This clonotype was seen repeatedly, ten times or more. The genes are TRBV12-3 or TRBV12-4 and TRBJ1-1, with D unresolved. CDR3 length: 13 residues. With 6 bases removed from V and 3 bases from J, the gap between germline ends came to 11 bases. CDR3 DNA: TGTGCCAGCAGGGGTCCCTGGGACACTGAAGCTTTCTTT. This translates into CASRGPWDTEAFF.

This clonotype was seen a handful of times. The chain is built from TRBV7-9 and TRBJ1-1; 7 bases align to TRBD1. This CDR3 region has 14 residues. The germline V gene has CDR1 SEHNR and CDR2 FQNEAQ (reference sequence). V lost 5 bases, J lost 4 bases, and 7 bases stayed unmatched. CDR3 coding DNA: TGTGCCAGCAGCCAAAGGTCAGGGGGCACTGAAGCTTTCTTT. As protein: CASSQRSGGTEAFF.

Ten or more counts support this clonotype. The CDR3 spells CSVGLAGTGELFF. The CDR3 nucleotides are TGCAGCGTTGGACTGGCTGGCACCGGGGAGCTGTTTTTT. The chain links TRBV29-1 to TRBJ2-2; D is uncertain. CDR3 length: 13 amino acids. Per the germline V gene, CDR1 is SQVTM and CDR2 is ANQGSEA. The germline V and J ends were trimmed by 4 bases and 4 bases, with 10 bases remaining between them.

The chain carries TRBV28 and TRBJ2-7; either TRBD1 or TRBD2 may fit D (5 bases each). Trimming took 3 bases from V and 0 from J, leaving 15 bases between them. CDR1 MDHEN and CDR2 SYDVKM come from the germline V gene. This CDR3 region has 16 residues. The CDR3 bases are TGTGCCAGCAGTTTCCCCCGGACGGGACCCTCCTACGAGCAGTACTTC. This codes for CASSFPRTGPSYEQYF.

The chain recombines TRBV28 with TRBJ2-1; TRBD2 agrees at 11 bases. V lost 5 bases to trimming and J lost 8 bases; unmatched junction nucleotides: 2. This CDR3 spans 13 amino acids. Germline CDR1 and CDR2: MDHEN and SYDVKM. The CDR3, as DNA: TGTGCCAGCAGTAGACTAGCGGGGTATGAGCAGTTCTTC. Its protein product is CASSRLAGYEQFF.

Many counts were recorded for this clonotype. The chain has TRBV28 and TRBJ2-1; 11 bases map to TRBD2. Germline V lookup: CDR1 MDHEN, CDR2 SYDVKM. The CDR3 is 19 residues long. V shed 1 base, J shed 5 bases, and the junction held 13 bases outside the gene matches. CDR3 sequence reads: CASSLSAQLAGGLHNEQFF. As DNA, the CDR3 is TGTGCCAGCAGTTTATCGGCCCAGCTAGCGGGGGGACTACACAATGAGCAGTTCTTC.

This clonotype was counted between two and nine times. The chain employs TRBV10-3 and TRBJ2-2; 7 positions agree with TRBD2. The CDR3 has 15 amino acids. The V gene's germline CDR1 is ENHRY and CDR2 SYGVKD. V was clipped by 6 bases and J by 0 bases; unmatched bases: 4. For the CDR3, the DNA is TGTGCCATCAGAGATGGGACTACGAACACCGGGGAGCTGTTTTTT. It encodes CAIRDGTTNTGELFF.

The table lists this clonotype with many counts. The rearrangement joins TRBV12-5 to TRBJ1-1; 7 nucleotides align to TRBD1. Trimming cost V 4 bases and J 1 base; bases outside gene matches: 6. The germline CDR1 and CDR2 sequences are LGHNT and FRNRAP. CDR3 size: 15 residues. Here the CDR3 reads CASGSTGERNTEAFF. Here the CDR3 DNA reads TGTGCTAGTGGTTCTACAGGGGAGAGGAACACTGAAGCTTTCTTT.

The table lists this clonotype with a few counts. The chain combines TRBV7-3 with TRBJ2-5; D uncertain. CDR1 SGHTA and CDR2 FQGTGA come from the germline V gene. V gave up 1 base and J gave up 2 bases, with 5 bases separating them. The CDR3 length is 13 residues. CDR3 sequence reads: CASSLRAQETQYF. CDR3 nucleotide sequence: TGTGCCAGCAGCTTAAGAGCTCAAGAGACCCAGTACTTC.

In its sample, this clonotype was seen many times. The rearrangement uses TRBV7-2 and TRBJ2-2; D is undetermined. V lost 6 bases and J 4 bases, leaving 9 bases between the germline ends. From germline, CDR1 is SGHTA and CDR2 FQGNSA. The CDR3 loop spans 13 amino acids. The CDR3 sequence: CASRVIRTGELFF. The DNA for the CDR3 is TGTGCCAGCAGAGTTATCCGCACCGGGGAGCTGTTTTTT.

The V call is TRBV2, the J call TRBJ2-5; D gene ambiguous. Trimming pared 1 base from V and 5 bases from J, leaving 14 bases between. Germline V gives CDR1 SNHLY, CDR2 FYNNEI. The CDR3 spans 15 residues. The CDR3 region has the DNA TGTGCCAGCAGTGAAGAGGCTCCCATGGGGGAGACCCAGTACTTC. Its translation: CASSEEAPMGETQYF.

The sample holds many counts of this clonotype. The chain has TRBV6-1 and TRBJ2-7, with D possibly being TRBD1 (5 bases). Germline-derived CDR1 and CDR2 are MNHNS and SASEGT. V lost 6 bases and J 1 base, leaving 13 bases between the germline ends. The CDR3 is 14 residues long. The CDR3: CASRTTELSYEQYF. CDR3 sequence (DNA): TGTGCCAGCAGGACGACAGAACTATCCTACGAGCAGTACTTC.

This clonotype was seen ten or more times. CDR3 protein: CASSLGGYRNTEAFF. In nucleotides, the CDR3 is TGTGCCAGCAGCTTAGGGGGATACCGAAACACTGAAGCTTTCTTT. This chain connects TRBV7-2 to TRBJ1-1; D remains unclear. V lost 1 base and J lost 2, with 11 bases in between. This CDR3 region has 15 residues. Per germline, CDR1 SGHTA and CDR2 FQGNSA.

This clonotype has at least ten counts. The chain joins TRBV10-3 to TRBJ1-1; D ambiguous. The CDR3 covers 13 residues. CDR1 and CDR2 (germline): ENHRY, SYGVKD. V lost 10 bases and J lost 0, with 12 bases in between. The CDR3 loop is CATQPSLNTEAFF. As DNA, the CDR3 is TGTGCCACCCAACCGTCCTTGAACACTGAAGCTTTCTTT.

This clonotype was seen ten or more times. The rearrangement links TRBV6-1 to TRBJ2-3; the match to TRBD2 covers 9 bases. V was pared by 3 bases and J by 6 bases, with 7 bases of the junction left unmatched. Per the germline V gene, CDR1 is MNHNS and CDR2 is SASEGT. The CDR3 loop spans 15 amino acids. CDR3 protein: CASSDSGGPGDTQYF. The CDR3 DNA follows: TGTGCCAGCAGTGACAGCGGGGGGCCAGGGGATACGCAGTATTTT.